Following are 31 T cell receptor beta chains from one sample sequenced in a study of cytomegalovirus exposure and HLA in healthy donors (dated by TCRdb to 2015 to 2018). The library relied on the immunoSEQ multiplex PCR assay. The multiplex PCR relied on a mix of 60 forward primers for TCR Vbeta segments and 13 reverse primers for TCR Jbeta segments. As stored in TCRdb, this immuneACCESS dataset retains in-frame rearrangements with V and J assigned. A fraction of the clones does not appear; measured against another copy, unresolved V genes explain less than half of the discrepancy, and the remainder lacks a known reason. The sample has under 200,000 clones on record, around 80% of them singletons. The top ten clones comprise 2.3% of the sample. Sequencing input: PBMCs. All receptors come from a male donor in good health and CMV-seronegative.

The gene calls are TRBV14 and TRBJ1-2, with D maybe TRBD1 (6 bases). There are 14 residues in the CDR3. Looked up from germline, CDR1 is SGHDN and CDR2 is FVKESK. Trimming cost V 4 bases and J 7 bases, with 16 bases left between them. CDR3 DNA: TGTGCCAGCAGCCCAAGTTGGGGGCTTGGTGGCTACACCTTC. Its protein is CASSPSWGLGGYTF.

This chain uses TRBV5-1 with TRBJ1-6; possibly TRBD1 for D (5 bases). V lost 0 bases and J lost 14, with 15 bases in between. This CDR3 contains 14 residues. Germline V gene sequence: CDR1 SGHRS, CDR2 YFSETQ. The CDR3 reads CASSLGQPDGALHF. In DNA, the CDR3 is TGCGCCAGCAGCTTGGGACAGCCTGATGGGGCCCTCCACTTT.

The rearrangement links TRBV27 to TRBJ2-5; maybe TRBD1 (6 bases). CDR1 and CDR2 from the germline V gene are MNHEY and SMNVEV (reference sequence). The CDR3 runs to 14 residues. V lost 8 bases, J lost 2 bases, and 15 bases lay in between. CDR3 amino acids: CASSRGQRQETQYF. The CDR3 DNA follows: TGTGCCAGCTCTCGAGGACAGCGACAAGAGACCCAGTACTTC.

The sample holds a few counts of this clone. CDR3 bases: TGTGCCAGCAGCTCAACAGGGCTAGACCCTAACTATGGCTACACCTTC. Translating it yields CASSSTGLDPNYGYTF. V gene TRBV7-9 combines with J gene TRBJ1-2; possibly TRBD1 for D (6 bases). The CDR3 sequence is 16 residues long. Germline V gene sequence: CDR1 SEHNR, CDR2 FQNEAQ (reference sequence). V lost 4 bases and J 0 bases, leaving 15 bases between the germline ends.

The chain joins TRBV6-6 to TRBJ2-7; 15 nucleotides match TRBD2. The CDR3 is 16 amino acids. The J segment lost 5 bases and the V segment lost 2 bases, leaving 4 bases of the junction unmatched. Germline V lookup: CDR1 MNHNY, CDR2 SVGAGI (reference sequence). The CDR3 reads CASSYRTSGGADEQYF. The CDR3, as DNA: TGTGCCAGCAGTTACAGGACTAGCGGGGGGGCAGACGAGCAGTACTTC.

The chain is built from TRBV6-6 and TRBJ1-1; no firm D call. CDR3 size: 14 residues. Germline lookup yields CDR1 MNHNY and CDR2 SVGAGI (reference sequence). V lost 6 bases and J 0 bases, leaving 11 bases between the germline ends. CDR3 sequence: CASRREGMNTEAFF. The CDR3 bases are TGTGCCAGCAGACGGGAAGGGATGAACACTGAAGCTTTCTTT.

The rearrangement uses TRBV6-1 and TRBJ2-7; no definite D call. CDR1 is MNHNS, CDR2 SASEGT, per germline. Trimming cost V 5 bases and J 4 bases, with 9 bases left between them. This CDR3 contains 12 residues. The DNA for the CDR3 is TGTGCCAGCAGTACAGCCGCATACGAGCAGTACTTC. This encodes CASSTAAYEQYF.

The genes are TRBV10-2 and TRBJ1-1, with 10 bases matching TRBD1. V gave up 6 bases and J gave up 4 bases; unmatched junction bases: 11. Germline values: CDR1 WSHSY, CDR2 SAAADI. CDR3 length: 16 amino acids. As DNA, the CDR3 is TGCGCCAGCAGAGCCACCGGGACAGGGGTTAGCACTGAAGCTTTCTTT. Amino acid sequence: CASRATGTGVSTEAFF.

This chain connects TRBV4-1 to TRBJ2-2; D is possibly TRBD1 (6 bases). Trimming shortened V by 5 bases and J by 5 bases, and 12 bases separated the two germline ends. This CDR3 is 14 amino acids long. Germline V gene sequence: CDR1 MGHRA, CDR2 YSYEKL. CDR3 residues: CASSYRVRTGELFF. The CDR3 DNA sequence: TGCGCCAGCAGCTACAGGGTCAGGACCGGGGAGCTGTTTTTT.

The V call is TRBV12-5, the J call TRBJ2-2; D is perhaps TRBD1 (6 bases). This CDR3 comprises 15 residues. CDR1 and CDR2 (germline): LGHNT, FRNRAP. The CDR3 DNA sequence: TGTGCCATCCGCCGGACAGAAACCTGGGCCGGGGAGCTGTTTTTT. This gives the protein CAIRRTETWAGELFF.

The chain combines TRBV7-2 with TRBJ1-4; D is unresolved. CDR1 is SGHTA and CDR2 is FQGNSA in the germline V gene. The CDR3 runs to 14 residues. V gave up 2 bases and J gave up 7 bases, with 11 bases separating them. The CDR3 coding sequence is TGTGCCAGCAGCTTAACGGGGTGGAGTGAAAAACTGTTTTTT. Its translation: CASSLTGWSEKLFF.

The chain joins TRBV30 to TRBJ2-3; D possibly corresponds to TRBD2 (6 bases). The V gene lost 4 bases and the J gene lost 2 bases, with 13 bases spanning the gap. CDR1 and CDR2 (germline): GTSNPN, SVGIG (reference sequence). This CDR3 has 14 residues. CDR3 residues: CAWKTGDLTDTQYF. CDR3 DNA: TGTGCCTGGAAGACGGGGGACCTCACAGATACGCAGTATTTT.

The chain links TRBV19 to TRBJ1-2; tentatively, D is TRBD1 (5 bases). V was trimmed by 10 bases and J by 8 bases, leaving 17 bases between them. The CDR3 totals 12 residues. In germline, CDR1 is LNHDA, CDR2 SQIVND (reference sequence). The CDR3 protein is CATSQGLYGYTF. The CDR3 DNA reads TGTGCCACCTCTCAGGGTCTCTACGGCTACACCTTC.

CDR3 in DNA: TGTGCCAGCTCACCCTTACAGGATCCAAACACTGAAGCTTTCTTT. This translates into CASSPLQDPNTEAFF. The chain has TRBV18 and TRBJ1-1, with TRBD1 as a possible D gene (5 bases). CDR1 and CDR2 (germline): KGHSH, LQKENI. Trimming took off 3 bases at V and 2 bases at J, with 13 bases between the two ends. The CDR3 has 15 residues.

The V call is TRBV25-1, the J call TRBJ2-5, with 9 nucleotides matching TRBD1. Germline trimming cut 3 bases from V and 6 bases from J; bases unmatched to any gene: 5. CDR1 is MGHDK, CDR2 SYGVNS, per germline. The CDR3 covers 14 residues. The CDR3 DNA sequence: TGTGCCAGCAGTGACCCCGGACAGGGGAAGACCCAGTACTTC. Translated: CASSDPGQGKTQYF.

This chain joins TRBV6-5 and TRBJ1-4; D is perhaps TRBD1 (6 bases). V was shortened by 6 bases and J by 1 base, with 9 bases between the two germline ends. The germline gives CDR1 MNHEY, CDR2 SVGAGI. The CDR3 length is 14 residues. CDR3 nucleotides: TGTGCCAGCAGGGCGACAGGAACTAATGAAAAACTGTTTTTT. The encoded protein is CASRATGTNEKLFF.

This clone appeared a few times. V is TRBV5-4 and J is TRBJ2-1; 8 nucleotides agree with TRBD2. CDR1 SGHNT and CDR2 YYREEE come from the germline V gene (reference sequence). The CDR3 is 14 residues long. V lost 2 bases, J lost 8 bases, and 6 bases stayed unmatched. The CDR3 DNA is TGTGCCAGCAGCTTCGAACTAGCGGAGGATGAGCAGTTCTTC. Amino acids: CASSFELAEDEQFF.

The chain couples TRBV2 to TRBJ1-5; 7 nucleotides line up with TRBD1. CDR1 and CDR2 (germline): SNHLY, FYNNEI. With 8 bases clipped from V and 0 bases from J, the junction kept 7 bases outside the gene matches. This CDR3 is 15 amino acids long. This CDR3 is CASRTGTVSNQPQHF. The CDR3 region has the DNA TGTGCCAGCCGAACCGGGACAGTTAGCAATCAGCCCCAGCATTTT.

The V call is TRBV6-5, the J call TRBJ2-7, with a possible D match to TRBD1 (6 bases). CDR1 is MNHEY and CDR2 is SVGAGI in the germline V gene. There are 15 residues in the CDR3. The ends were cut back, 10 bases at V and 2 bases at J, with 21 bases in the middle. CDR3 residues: CATAEATGPPYEQYF. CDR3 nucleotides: TGTGCCACCGCCGAGGCGACAGGACCCCCCTACGAGCAGTACTTC.

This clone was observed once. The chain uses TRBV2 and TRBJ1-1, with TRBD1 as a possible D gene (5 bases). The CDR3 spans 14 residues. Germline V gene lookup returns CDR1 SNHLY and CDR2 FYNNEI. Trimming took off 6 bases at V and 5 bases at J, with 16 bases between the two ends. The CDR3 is CASREGSGETEAFF. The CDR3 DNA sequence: TGTGCCAGCAGGGAGGGGTCGGGGGAAACTGAAGCTTTCTTT.

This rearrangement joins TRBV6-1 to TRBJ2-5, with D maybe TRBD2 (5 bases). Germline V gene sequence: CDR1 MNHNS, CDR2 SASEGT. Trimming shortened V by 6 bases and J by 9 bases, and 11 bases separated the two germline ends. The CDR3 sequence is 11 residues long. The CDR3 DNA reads TGTGCCAGCAGGGCCCGGGGAGCCCAGTACTTC. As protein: CASRARGAQYF.

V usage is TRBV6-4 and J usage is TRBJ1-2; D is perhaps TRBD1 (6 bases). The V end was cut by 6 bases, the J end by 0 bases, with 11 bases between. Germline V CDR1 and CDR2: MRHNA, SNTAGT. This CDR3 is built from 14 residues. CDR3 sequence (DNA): TGTGCCAGCAGCCCGGGACACTCTAACTATGGCTACACCTTC. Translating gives CASSPGHSNYGYTF.

CDR3 protein: CASSYTTGYERTEAFF. CDR3 sequence (DNA): TGTGCCAGCAGTTACACGACAGGGTACGAGAGGACTGAAGCTTTCTTT. This chain joins TRBV6-5 and TRBJ1-1; 7 bases align to TRBD1. Germline trimming cut 2 bases from V and 5 bases from J; bases unmatched to any gene: 11. CDR3 length: 16 amino acids. Germline-derived CDR1 and CDR2 are MNHEY and SVGAGI.

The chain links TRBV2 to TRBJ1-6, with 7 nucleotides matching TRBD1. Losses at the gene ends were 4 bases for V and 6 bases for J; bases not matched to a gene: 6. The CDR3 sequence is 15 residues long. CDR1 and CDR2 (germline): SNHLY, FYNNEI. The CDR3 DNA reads TGTGCCAGCAGTGTAGGGCGACAGGGTAATTCACCCCTCCACTTT. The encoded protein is CASSVGRQGNSPLHF.

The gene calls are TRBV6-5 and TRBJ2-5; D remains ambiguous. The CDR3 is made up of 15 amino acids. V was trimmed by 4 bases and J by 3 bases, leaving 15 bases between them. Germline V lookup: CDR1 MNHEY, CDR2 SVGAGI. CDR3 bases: TGTGCCAGCAGTTCACCCGGGTCACCGAAAGAGACCCAGTACTTC. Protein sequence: CASSSPGSPKETQYF.

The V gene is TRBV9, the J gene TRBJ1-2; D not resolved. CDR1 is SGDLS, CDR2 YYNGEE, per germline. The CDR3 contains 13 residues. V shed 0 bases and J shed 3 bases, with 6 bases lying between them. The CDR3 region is CASSVGEYYGYTF. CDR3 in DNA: TGTGCCAGCAGCGTAGGGGAGTACTATGGCTACACCTTC. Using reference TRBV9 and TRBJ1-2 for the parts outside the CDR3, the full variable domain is DSGVTQTPKHLITATGQRVTLRCSPRSGDLSVYWYQQSLDQGLQFLIQYYNGEERAKGNILERFSAQQFPDLHSELNLSSLELGDSALYFCASSVGEYYGYTFGSGTRLTVV.

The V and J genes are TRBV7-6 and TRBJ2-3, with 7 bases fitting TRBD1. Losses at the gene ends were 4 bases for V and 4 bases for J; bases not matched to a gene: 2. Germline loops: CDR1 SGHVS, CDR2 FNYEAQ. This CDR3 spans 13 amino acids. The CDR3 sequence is CASSSGTADTQYF. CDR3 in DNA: TGTGCCAGCAGCTCCGGGACAGCAGATACGCAGTATTTT.

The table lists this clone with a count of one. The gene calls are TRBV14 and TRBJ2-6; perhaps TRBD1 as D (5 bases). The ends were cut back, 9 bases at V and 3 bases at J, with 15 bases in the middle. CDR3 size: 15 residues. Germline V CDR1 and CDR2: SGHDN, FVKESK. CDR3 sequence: CASRQSLSGANVLTF. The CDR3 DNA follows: TGTGCCAGTCGACAGTCCTTGAGTGGGGCCAACGTCCTGACTTTC. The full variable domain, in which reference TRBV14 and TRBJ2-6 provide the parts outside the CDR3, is EAGVTQFPSHSVIEKGQTVTLRCDPISGHDNLYWYRRVMGKEIKFLLHFVKESKQDESGMPNNRFLAERTGGTYSTLKVQPAELEDSGVYFCASRQSLSGANVLTFGAGSRLTVL.

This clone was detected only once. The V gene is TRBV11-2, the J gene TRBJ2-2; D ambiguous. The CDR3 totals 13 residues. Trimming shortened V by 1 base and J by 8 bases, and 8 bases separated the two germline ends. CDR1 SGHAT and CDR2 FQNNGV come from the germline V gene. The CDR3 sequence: CASSLVVAGELFF. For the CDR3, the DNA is TGTGCCAGCAGCTTAGTGGTGGCAGGGGAGCTGTTTTTT. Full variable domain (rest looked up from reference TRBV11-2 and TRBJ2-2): EAGVAQSPRYKIIEKRQSVAFWCNPISGHATLYWYQQILGQGPKLLIQFQNNGVVDDSQLPKDRFSAERLKGVDSTLKIQPAKLEDSAVYLCASSLVVAGELFFGEGSRLTVL.

The CDR3 DNA reads TGTGCCAGCAGCTTCAACCGGGACAGCGAGCAGTACTTC. This codes for CASSFNRDSEQYF. The V call is TRBV11-3, the J call TRBJ2-7, with 7 bases matching TRBD1. Germline V gene lookup returns CDR1 SGHNT and CDR2 YENEEA. Trimming took 3 bases from V and 6 from J; bases not matched to a gene: 5. The CDR3 has 13 amino acids.

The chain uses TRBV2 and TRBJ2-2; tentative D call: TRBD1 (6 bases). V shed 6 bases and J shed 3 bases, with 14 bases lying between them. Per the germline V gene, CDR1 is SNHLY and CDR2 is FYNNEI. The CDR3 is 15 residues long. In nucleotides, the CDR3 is TGTGCCAGCAGCCTCTACAGGGTTGACACCGGGGAGCTGTTTTTT. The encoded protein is CASSLYRVDTGELFF.